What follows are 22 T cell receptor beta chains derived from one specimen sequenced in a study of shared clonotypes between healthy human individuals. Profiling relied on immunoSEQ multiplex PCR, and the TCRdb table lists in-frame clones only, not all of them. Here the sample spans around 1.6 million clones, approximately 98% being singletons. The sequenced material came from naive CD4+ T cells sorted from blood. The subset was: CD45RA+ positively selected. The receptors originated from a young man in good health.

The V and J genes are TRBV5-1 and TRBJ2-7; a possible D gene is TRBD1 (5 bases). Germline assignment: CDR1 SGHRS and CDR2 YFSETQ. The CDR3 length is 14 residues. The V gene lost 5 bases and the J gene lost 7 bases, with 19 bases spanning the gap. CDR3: CASRLTTVLGEQYF. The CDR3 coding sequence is TGCGCCAGCAGGCTCACGACAGTTCTAGGAGAGCAGTACTTC.

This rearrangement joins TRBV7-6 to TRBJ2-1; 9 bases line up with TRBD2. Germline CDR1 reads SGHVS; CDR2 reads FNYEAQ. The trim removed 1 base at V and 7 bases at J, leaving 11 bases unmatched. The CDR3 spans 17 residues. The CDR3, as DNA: TGTGCCAGCAGCTTAGGGACGGCGGGAGGGCCGAAGAATGAGCAGTTCTTC. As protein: CASSLGTAGGPKNEQFF.

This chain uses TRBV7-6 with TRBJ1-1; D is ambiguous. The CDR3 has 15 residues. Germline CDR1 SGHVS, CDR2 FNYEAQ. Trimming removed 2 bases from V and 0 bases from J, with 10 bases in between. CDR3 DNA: TGTGCCAGCAGCTTACAGGCGATTCTGAACACTGAAGCTTTCTTT. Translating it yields CASSLQAILNTEAFF.

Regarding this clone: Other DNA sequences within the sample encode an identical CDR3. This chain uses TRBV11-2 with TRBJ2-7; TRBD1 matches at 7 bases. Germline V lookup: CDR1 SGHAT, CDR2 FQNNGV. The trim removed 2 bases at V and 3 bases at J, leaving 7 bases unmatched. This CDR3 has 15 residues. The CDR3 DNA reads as TGTGCCAGCAGCTTACTCCCAGGACAGGACTACGAGCAGTACTTC. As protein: CASSLLPGQDYEQYF.

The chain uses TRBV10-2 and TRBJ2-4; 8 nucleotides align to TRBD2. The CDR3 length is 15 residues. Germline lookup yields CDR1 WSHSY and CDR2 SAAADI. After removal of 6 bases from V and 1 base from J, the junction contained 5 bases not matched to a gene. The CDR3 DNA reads TGCGCCAGCAGCGTTAGCGGGACGGCCAAAAACATTCAGTACTTC. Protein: CASSVSGTAKNIQYF.

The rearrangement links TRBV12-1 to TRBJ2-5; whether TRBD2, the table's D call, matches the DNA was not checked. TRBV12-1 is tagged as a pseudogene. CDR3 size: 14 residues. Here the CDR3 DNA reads TGTGCCAGCAGCCCGACTAGCGTACAAGAGACCCAGTACTTC. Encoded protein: CASSPTSVQETQYF.

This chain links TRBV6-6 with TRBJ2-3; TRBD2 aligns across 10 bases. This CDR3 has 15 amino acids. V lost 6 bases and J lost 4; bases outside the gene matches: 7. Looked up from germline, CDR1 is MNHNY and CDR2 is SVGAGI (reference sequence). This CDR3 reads CASSPSGSLADTQYF. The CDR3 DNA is TGTGCCAGCAGCCCTAGCGGGAGTTTGGCAGATACGCAGTATTTT.

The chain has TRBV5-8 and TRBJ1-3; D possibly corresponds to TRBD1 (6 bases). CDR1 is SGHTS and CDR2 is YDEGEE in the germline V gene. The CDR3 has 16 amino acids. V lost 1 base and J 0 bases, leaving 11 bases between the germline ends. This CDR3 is CASSLMGATSGNTIYF. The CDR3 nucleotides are TGTGCCAGCAGCTTGATGGGGGCGACCTCTGGAAACACCATATATTTT. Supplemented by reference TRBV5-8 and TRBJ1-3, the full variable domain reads EAGVTQSPTHLIKTRGQQATLRCSPISGHTSVYWYQQALGLGLQFLLWYDEGEERNRGNFPPRFSGRQFPNYSSELNVNALELEDSALYLCASSLMGATSGNTIYFGEGSWLTVV.

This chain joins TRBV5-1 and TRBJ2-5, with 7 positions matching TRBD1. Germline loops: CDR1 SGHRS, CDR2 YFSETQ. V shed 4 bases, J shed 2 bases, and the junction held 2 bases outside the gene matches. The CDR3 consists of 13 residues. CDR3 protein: CASSEGQQETQYF. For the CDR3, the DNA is TGCGCCAGCAGCGAGGGACAGCAAGAGACCCAGTACTTC.

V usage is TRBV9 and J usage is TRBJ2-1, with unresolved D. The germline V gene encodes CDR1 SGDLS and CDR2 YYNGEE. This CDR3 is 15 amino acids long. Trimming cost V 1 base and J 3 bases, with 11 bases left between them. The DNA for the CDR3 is TGTGCCAGCAGCGTAAACTCAATACACTACAATGAGCAGTTCTTC. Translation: CASSVNSIHYNEQFF.

As DNA, the CDR3 is TGTGCCAGCAGTTACGGCAGGGGAGGCTACGAGCAGTACTTC. Its translation is CASSYGRGGYEQYF. This chain connects TRBV6-6 to TRBJ2-7, with D perhaps matching TRBD1 or TRBD2 (6 bases each). V lost 2 bases and J lost 3, with 11 bases in between. The germline CDR1 and CDR2 sequences are MNHNY and SVGAGI (reference sequence). The CDR3 sequence is 14 residues long.

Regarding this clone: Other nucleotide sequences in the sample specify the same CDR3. CDR3 in amino acids: CASSLPTGGSTDTQYF. In DNA form, the CDR3 reads TGCGCCAGCAGCCTACCGACAGGGGGAAGCACAGATACGCAGTATTTT. The rearrangement links TRBV5-1 to TRBJ2-3, with 9 bases matching TRBD1. CDR1 is SGHRS, CDR2 YFSETQ, per germline. The CDR3 length is 16 residues. The V segment lost 4 bases and the J segment 0 bases; nucleotides outside the gene matches: 6.

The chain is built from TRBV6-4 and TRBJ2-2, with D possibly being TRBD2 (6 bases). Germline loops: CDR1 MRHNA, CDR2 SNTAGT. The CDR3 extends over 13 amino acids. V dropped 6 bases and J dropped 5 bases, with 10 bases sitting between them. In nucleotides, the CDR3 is TGTGCCAGCAGCGGGAGCGGGACCGGGGAGCTGTTTTTT. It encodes CASSGSGTGELFF.

In nucleotides, the CDR3 is TGTGCCAGCGTCCGACAGGGAGCGGGCACCGGGGAGCTGTTTTTT. Translated, it gives CASVRQGAGTGELFF. The gene calls are TRBV2 and TRBJ2-2; possible D gene TRBD1, 7 bases. With 8 bases removed from V and 4 bases from J, the gap between germline ends came to 17 bases. There are 15 residues in the CDR3. Germline V CDR1 and CDR2: SNHLY, FYNNEI.

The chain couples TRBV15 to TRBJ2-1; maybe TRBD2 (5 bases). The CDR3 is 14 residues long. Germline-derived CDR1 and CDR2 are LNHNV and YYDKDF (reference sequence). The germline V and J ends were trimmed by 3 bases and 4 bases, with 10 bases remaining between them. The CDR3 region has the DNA TGTGCCACCAGCAGGAGCGGTCCTTACAATGAGCAGTTCTTC. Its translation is CATSRSGPYNEQFF.

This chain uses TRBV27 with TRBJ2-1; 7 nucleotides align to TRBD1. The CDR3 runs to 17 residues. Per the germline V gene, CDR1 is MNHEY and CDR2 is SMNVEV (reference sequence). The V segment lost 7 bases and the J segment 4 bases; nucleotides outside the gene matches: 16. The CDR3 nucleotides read TGTGCCAGCAACCAGGGACAGCCCACCTTAGGGTACAATGAGCAGTTCTTC. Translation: CASNQGQPTLGYNEQFF.

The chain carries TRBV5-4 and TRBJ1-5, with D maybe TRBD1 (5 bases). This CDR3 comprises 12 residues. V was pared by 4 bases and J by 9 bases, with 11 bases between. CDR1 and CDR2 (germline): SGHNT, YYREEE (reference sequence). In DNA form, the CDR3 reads TGTGCCAGCAGCCCCTGGGGGGGGCCCCAGCATTTT. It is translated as CASSPWGGPQHF. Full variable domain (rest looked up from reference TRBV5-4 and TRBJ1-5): ETGVTQSPTHLIKTRGQQVTLRCSSQSGHNTVSWYQQALGQGPQFIFQYYREEENGRGNFPPRFSGLQFPNYSSELNVNALELDDSALYLCASSPWGGPQHFGDGTRLSIL.

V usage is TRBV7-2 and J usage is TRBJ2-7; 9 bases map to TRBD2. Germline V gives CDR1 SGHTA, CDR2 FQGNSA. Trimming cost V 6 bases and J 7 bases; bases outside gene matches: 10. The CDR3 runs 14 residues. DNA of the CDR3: TGTGCCAGCAGACGAATAGCGGGAGTGGATGAGCAGTACTTC. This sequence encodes CASRRIAGVDEQYF. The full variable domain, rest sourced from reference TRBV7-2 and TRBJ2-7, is GAGVSQSPSNKVTEKGKDVELRCDPISGHTALYWYRQSLGQGLEFLIYFQGNSAPDKSGLPSDRFSAERTGGSVSTLTIQRTQQEDSAVYLCASRRIAGVDEQYFGPGTRLTVT.

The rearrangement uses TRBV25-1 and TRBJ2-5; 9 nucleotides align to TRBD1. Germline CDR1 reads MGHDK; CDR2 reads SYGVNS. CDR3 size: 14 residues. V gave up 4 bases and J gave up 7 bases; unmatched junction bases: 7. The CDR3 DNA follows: TGTGCCAGCAGTGGGACAGGGGCGGTGGGGACCCAGTACTTC. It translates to CASSGTGAVGTQYF.

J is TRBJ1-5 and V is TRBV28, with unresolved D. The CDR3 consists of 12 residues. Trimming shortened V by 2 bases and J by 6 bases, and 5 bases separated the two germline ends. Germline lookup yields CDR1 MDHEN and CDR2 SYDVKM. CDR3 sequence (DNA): TGTGCCAGCAGTTTAGTTTTTCAGCCCCAGCATTTT. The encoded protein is CASSLVFQPQHF.

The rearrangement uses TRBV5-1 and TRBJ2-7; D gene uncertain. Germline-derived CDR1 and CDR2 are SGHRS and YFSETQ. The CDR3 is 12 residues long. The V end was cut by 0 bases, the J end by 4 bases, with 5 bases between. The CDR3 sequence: CASSLAAYEQYF. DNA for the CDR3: TGCGCCAGCAGCTTGGCAGCATACGAGCAGTACTTC. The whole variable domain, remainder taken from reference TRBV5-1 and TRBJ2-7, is KAGVTQTPRYLIKTRGQQVTLSCSPISGHRSVSWYQQTPGQGLQFLFEYFSETQRNKGNFPGRFSGRQFSNSRSEMNVSTLELGDSALYLCASSLAAYEQYFGPGTRLTVT.

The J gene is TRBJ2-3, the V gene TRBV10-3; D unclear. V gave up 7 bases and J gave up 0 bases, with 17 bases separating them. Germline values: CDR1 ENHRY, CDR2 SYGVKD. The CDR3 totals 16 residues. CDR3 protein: CAITNSPLSSTDTQYF. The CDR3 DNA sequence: TGTGCCATCACAAACAGCCCCCTAAGCAGCACAGATACGCAGTATTTT.